The clone carrying this T cell receptor (beta chain) was counted only a few times. The antigen is not known. Full-length variable regions came from constant-region reverse primers plus semi-nested Nested Universal Primer A PCR. TCRdb reprocessed the 5' RACE reads via MiXCR and lists one record per CDR3 protein. The sample lists approximately 29,000 distinct CDR3 sequences, 26% occurring once. Study results and limitations: Tumor memory CD4+ T cell TCR gene usage was found to cluster with blood and lymph node memory CD4+ cells and with lymph node naive CD4+ cells.

This sequence was found in a female donor with breast cancer. Sequenced: naive CD4+ T cells sorted from a lymph node. Regarding subset: naive CD4+ T cells, CD4+CD45RA+CD25-.

The DNA for the CDR3 is TGTGCCAGCAGTCGCCTGAGAGGACAGGGGGATCAGCCCCAGCATTTT. Translation gives CASSRLRGQGDQPQHF. The chain uses TRBV27 and TRBJ1-5; 10 bases match TRBD1. The CDR3 covers 16 residues. Germline V CDR1 and CDR2: MNHEY, SMNVEV (reference sequence). V gave up 5 bases and J gave up 5 bases; unmatched junction bases: 9.